This T cell receptor beta chain originates from a study of blood T cell repertoires in COVID-19. Looking at the study overall: The United States, Italy and Spain provided the acute and convalescent COVID-19 samples. Nucleic acid was either cDNA or gDNA, and it came from T cells, B-cell-depleted T cells, or PBMCs.

While infection was still active, Seattle patients were enrolled and then followed longitudinally. In the authors' methods: Counts of nucleated cells, estimated from reference gene primer amplification, were obtained. The method was immunoSEQ multiplex PCR; TCRdb's version includes in-frame clones alone and lacks a portion of them. V and J calls and clone size are given by that table; D and trimming were obtained from the DNA. The sample gives roughly 170,000 clones, 79% of which show up once; about 7.8% is in the top ten. By share, this clone ranks as medium-sized. The CDR3 has 14 amino acids. The ends lost 7 bases at V and 7 bases at J; junction bases unmatched: 6. Germline assignment: CDR1 WSHSY and CDR2 SAAADI.

This chain connects TRBV10-2 to TRBJ1-6, with 8 bases lining up with TRBD1. Sequenced input: peripheral blood. The source is a woman aged 60-75 years with COVID-19, enrolled during active disease. The CDR3 spells CASTLQGENSPLHF. As DNA, the CDR3 is TGCGCCAGCACTTTACAGGGGGAAAATTCACCCCTCCACTTT.